A single sample is the source of the 10 T cell receptor beta chains below, sequenced in a study of identical twins. A single record per CDR3 protein comes from TCRdb applying MiXCR to the 5' RACE reads. The sample lists around 680,000 distinct CDR3 sequences, over 8.5% occurring once. A further study also used this sample, focusing on yellow fever vaccine responses in identical twins.

The sequencing sample was made of PBMCs. The origin of the receptors is a woman aged 18-29 years in good health.

This clonotype was counted once. A read error is possible here, since a much larger clone lies one base away. V gene TRBV6-4 combines with J gene TRBJ2-1; the match to TRBD2 covers 8 bases. CDR1 MRHNA and CDR2 SNTAGT come from the germline V gene. With 2 bases clipped from V and 4 bases from J, the junction kept 4 bases outside the gene matches. This CDR3 spans 15 amino acids. CDR3 sequence: CASSDAPGGYNEQFF. The DNA for the CDR3 is TGTGCCAGCAGTGACGCCCCGGGAGGGTACAATGAGCAGTTCTTC.

This clonotype turned up a few times. The V gene is TRBV18, the J gene TRBJ2-7; possible D gene TRBD2, 6 bases. This CDR3 spans 15 amino acids. Trimming stripped 1 base from V and 3 bases from J, with 13 bases between. Germline V lookup: CDR1 KGHSH, CDR2 LQKENI. Here the CDR3 DNA reads TGTGCCAGCTCACCACTTCCGGGAGAGTTCTACGAGCAGTACTTC. Protein sequence: CASSPLPGEFYEQYF. The whole variable domain, filled in from reference TRBV18 and TRBJ2-7, reads NAGVMQNPRHLVRRRGQEARLRCSPMKGHSHVYWYRQLPEEGLKFMVYLQKENIIDESGMPKERFSAEFPKEGPSILRIQQVVRGDSAAYFCASSPLPGEFYEQYFGPGTRLTVT.

This chain links TRBV27 with TRBJ1-5, with D maybe TRBD1 (6 bases). This CDR3 has 15 amino acids. Germline V lookup: CDR1 MNHEY, CDR2 SMNVEV (reference sequence). The V end was cut by 10 bases, the J end by 5 bases, with 21 bases between. This CDR3 is CATSTDSGGHQPQHF. CDR3 DNA: TGTGCCACCTCGACAGACTCGGGGGGCCATCAGCCCCAGCATTTT.

This clonotype was observed many times. The genes are TRBV11-2 and TRBJ2-5; D remains ambiguous. Germline V gene sequence: CDR1 SGHAT, CDR2 FQNNGV. CDR3 length equals 12 residues. Trimming took 5 bases from V and 4 from J, leaving 8 bases between them. The CDR3 DNA sequence: TGTGCCAGCAGCACCATACTAGAGACCCAGTACTTC. Translated: CASSTILETQYF.

As concerns this clonotype: This may arise from a read error, as a much more abundant clone is one base away. V gene TRBV6-1 combines with J gene TRBJ2-4; 8 bases are shared with TRBD1. The length of the CDR3 is 16 residues. Germline V lookup: CDR1 MNHNS, CDR2 SASEGT. V was pared by 5 bases and J by 5 bases, with 11 bases of the junction left unmatched. The chain's CDR3 is CASSPRQGNDQNIQYF. For the CDR3, the DNA is TGTGCCAGCAGTCCCCGACAGGGGAACGACCAAAACATTCAGTACTTC.

There are a few counts of this clonotype. The genes are TRBV20-1 and TRBJ1-1, with 8 nucleotides matching TRBD1. Trimming at V came to 1 base and at J to 0 bases, leaving 4 bases not matched to a gene. In germline, CDR1 is DFQATT, CDR2 SNEGSKA (reference sequence). This CDR3 region has 15 residues. CDR3 coding DNA: TGCAGTGCTAGAGGGAGACAGGGGTTGAACACTGAAGCTTTCTTT. Amino acid sequence: CSARGRQGLNTEAFF.

The rearrangement links TRBV28 to TRBJ2-1; a weak D match, TRBD1 (6 bases). Trimming removed 1 base from V and 5 bases from J, with 12 bases in between. Germline assignment: CDR1 MDHEN and CDR2 SYDVKM. The CDR3 extends over 15 amino acids. The chain's CDR3 is CASSLYTGTHNEQFF. DNA of the CDR3: TGTGCCAGCAGTTTATATACAGGGACACACAATGAGCAGTTCTTC.

The sample holds many counts of this clonotype. The chain is built from TRBV27 and TRBJ2-5, with D hard to call. V was trimmed by 3 bases and J by 1 base, leaving 6 bases between them. The CDR3 is made up of 13 amino acids. CDR1 MNHEY and CDR2 SMNVEV come from the germline V gene (reference sequence). For the CDR3, the DNA is TGTGCCAGCAGTTTTGGGCCCCAAGAGACCCAGTACTTC. Translation gives CASSFGPQETQYF.

Only a few counts were recorded for this clonotype. The chain employs TRBV9 and TRBJ2-1; 7 bases line up with TRBD2. This CDR3 region has 15 residues. The V and J ends lost 3 bases and 11 bases, in that order; junction bases with no gene match: 14. The germline gives CDR1 SGDLS, CDR2 YYNGEE. CDR3: CASSGTSVTPVKQFF. CDR3 DNA sequence: TGTGCCAGCAGCGGCACTAGCGTGACGCCCGTAAAGCAGTTCTTC.

J is TRBJ1-1 and V is TRBV6-5; D unresolved. The V end was cut by 6 bases, the J end by 11 bases, with 13 bases between. The CDR3 has 11 amino acids. Germline-derived CDR1 and CDR2 are MNHEY and SVGAGI. The CDR3 region is CASRLEGRAFF. CDR3 bases: TGTGCCAGCAGGTTGGAAGGGAGGGCTTTCTTT.